This T cell receptor beta chain was sequenced during a study of blood T cells in healthy people across ages. Worth noting for this clonotype: A read error may account for a junction end that differs from germline.

Per the germline V gene, CDR1 is DFQATT and CDR2 is SNEGSKA (reference sequence). There are 16 residues in the CDR3. Using a J-beta primer mix together with a sample-barcoded 5' primer, a second PCR was run for roughly 6 to 11 cycles. TCRdb reprocessed the 5' RACE reads via MiXCR and lists one record per CDR3 protein. This table has about 930,000 distinct CDR3 sequences, approximately 32% appearing once. These data are also associated with another study on T cells of mothers and their children. That work contributes: Thymic selection shapes TCR recombination output similarly in related and unrelated pairs.

V and J are TRBV20-1 and TRBJ2-6, with TRBD1 matching over 9 bases. The sequencing sample was made of blood. The clonotype originates from a woman between 40 and 55 years old in good health. The CDR3, as DNA: TGCAGTGCGACTGGACAGGGGTCCGCTGGGGCCAACGTCCTGACGTTC. Its protein is CSATGQGSAGANVLTF.